The 9 T cell receptor beta chains listed next were all sequenced from one sample in a study of cytomegalovirus exposure and HLA in healthy donors. PCR was performed using 60 Vbeta and 13 Jbeta primers. Generated by immunoSEQ multiplex PCR, the TCRdb table keeps only in-frame clones and is missing some. This repertoire comprises over 90,000 clones; its ten largest clones make up 3.5%. Specimen: PBMCs. The receptors come from a man aged 35 to 55 in good health and CMV-seronegative.

The gene calls are TRBV5-1 and TRBJ2-2; 7 nucleotides match TRBD1. The CDR3 covers 14 residues. The V and J ends lost 0 bases and 4 bases, in that order; junction bases with no gene match: 0. CDR1 is SGHRS, CDR2 YFSETQ, per germline. The CDR3 sequence is CASSLGDSTGELFF. The CDR3 nucleotides are TGCGCCAGCAGCTTGGGGGACAGCACCGGGGAGCTGTTTTTT.

The gene calls are TRBV11-2 and TRBJ2-7, with a weak D call TRBD1 (6 bases). V lost 5 bases and J lost 3, with 17 bases in between. Germline CDR1 SGHAT, CDR2 FQNNGV. The CDR3 covers 15 residues. The CDR3 protein is CASSLAQGQVYEQYF. DNA for the CDR3: TGTGCCAGCAGCCTGGCACAGGGTCAAGTCTACGAGCAGTACTTC.

The chain has TRBV11-2 and TRBJ2-5; tentative D call: TRBD1 (5 bases). The DNA end is a closer match to TRBJ2-7, so the J assignment may be wrong. The CDR3 sequence is 14 residues long. Germline loops: CDR1 SGHAT, CDR2 FQNNGV. CDR3 residues: CASSPTRGSYEQYF. The CDR3 nucleotides read TGTGCCAGCAGCCCCACAAGGGGATCCTACGAGCAGTACTTC.

The CDR3 sequence is CSVEIGWDTEAFF. The CDR3, as DNA: TGCAGCGTGGAGATTGGGTGGGACACTGAAGCTTTCTTT. The chain is built from TRBV29-1 and TRBJ1-1; D gene unclear. The germline gives CDR1 SQVTM, CDR2 ANQGSEA. The V and J ends lost 6 bases and 3 bases respectively, with 14 bases between them. The CDR3 spans 13 residues.

This chain connects TRBV6-5 to TRBJ2-1; 7 bases map to TRBD2. Losses at the gene ends were 7 bases for V and 4 bases for J; bases not matched to a gene: 10. CDR1 and CDR2 (germline): MNHEY, SVGAGI. The length of the CDR3 is 15 residues. The CDR3 bases are TGTGCCAGCAATCCACGCGGGAGCCTATACAATGAGCAGTTCTTC. Its translation: CASNPRGSLYNEQFF.

The gene calls are TRBV12-2 and TRBJ2-1; TRBD2, the table's D call, was not compared with the DNA. TRBV12-2 is given as a pseudogene. The CDR3 is 16 amino acids. CDR3 coding DNA: TGTGCAAGTCGCTTATTACCTAGCGGGAGGAGTAATGAGCAGTTCTTC. Amino acid sequence: CASRLLPSGRSNEQFF.

V usage is TRBV7-9 and J usage is TRBJ2-1; TRBD2 matches at 9 bases. V was clipped by 1 base and J by 5 bases; unmatched bases: 9. Germline V gene lookup returns CDR1 SEHNR and CDR2 FQNEAQ (reference sequence). This CDR3 comprises 17 residues. CDR3 in amino acids: CASSLVIGLAGNNEQFF. The CDR3 bases are TGTGCCAGCAGCTTAGTGATAGGGCTAGCGGGGAACAATGAGCAGTTCTTC.

V is TRBV5-1 and J is TRBJ2-3; TRBD1 matches at 9 bases. The junction had 2 bases not matched to a gene; V was cut back by 4 bases and J by 5 bases. The CDR3 runs 13 residues. The germline CDR1 and CDR2 sequences are SGHRS and YFSETQ. The CDR3 protein is CASSKGQGDTQYF. CDR3 DNA sequence: TGCGCCAGCAGCAAGGGACAGGGAGATACGCAGTATTTT.

This chain connects TRBV14 to TRBJ1-1; 8 nucleotides match TRBD1. The CDR3 consists of 13 residues. Germline trimming cut 4 bases from V and 7 bases from J; bases unmatched to any gene: 5. CDR1 is SGHDN and CDR2 is FVKESK in the germline V gene. This CDR3 reads CASSPGQGLEAFF. In nucleotides, the CDR3 is TGTGCCAGCAGCCCTGGACAGGGTCTTGAAGCTTTCTTT.